This T cell receptor beta chain derives from a study of shared T cell receptors in the human thymus (dated by TCRdb to the early 2020s). With regard to the full study: The study investigated the way shared, self-reactive T-cell receptor alpha chains are produced in the human thymus.

CDR1 LGHNA and CDR2 YSLEER are derived from the germline V gene. V is shortened by 5 bases, J by 8 bases, and the region joining them spans 15 bases. The CDR3 measures 14 amino acids from cysteine to phenylalanine. Left in the record is the CDR3 DNA by itself, 42 bases read in frame from the first base. Libraries came from the immunoSEQ multiplex PCR assay. TCRdb limited this immuneACCESS table to in-frame rearrangements with V and J called. A share of clones is missing; checked studies link under half to unresolved V genes, and the rest is unexplained. This sample is represented by about 660,000 clones; over 75% of them were singletons. The top ten clones comprise approximately 0.01% of the sample. Note on this clone: Its recognized antigen is unknown. No much larger clonotype is one base removed from it; base qualities were not supplied.

These data were likewise used in another study, on human thymus T cells. The second study also describes: In Finland, the donors were immunologically healthy infants who were having open corrective cardiac surgery for congenital heart defects. Thymus tissue was collected as surgical resects that were removed during corrective cardiac surgery. Both the thymic and the peripheral blood repertoires appeared to show biased V and J gene segment usage. Highly overlapping thymic TCR repertoires among unrelated individuals were reported in the related research. TCR alpha and beta repertoires from roughly 8 infant thymus samples and a few related peripheral blood samples were characterized in the study. The infant donors were about 7 to 244 days old, and the cohort included six or seven males and two females. Thymocytes were freed from the tissue by mechanical means and kept at -70 degrees C as pellets of roughly 8.5-31 million cells. A QIAsymphony instrument was used to extract genomic DNA from frozen cell pellets. Using the immunoSEQ multiplex PCR assay, the TCRB and TCRAD loci were amplified from a standardized quantity of quality-controlled genomic DNA. Amplicons spanned the V(D)J region at a length sufficient to cover the CDR3 and identify V and J genes. The commercial immunoSEQ service was used to sequence amplicons on an Illumina platform. Corrections for primer bias and sequencing errors followed previously described methods, while TCRAD and TCRB definitions were based on the IMGT database. immunoSEQ Analyzer 3.0 and VDJTools were used for repertoire analysis, which covered basic statistics, V/J segment usage, diversity estimates, rarefaction and pairwise overlap. Diversity was estimated with Chao1, ChaoE, Efron-Thisted, Shannon and inverse Simpson indices, and also on datasets down-sampled to the smallest sample. Repertoire overlap was assessed by strict matching of CDR3 nucleotide sequence, V gene and J gene, and clustering was done by Jaccard-based multidimensional scaling. On average, thymus samples yielded roughly 800,000 unique TCRB clonotypes, whereas blood samples yielded about 80,000.

The sequenced sample was thymocytes. The chain is encoded by TRBV4-3 joined to TRBJ1-4, with the D gene too uncertain to name. This receptor was obtained from a boy younger than two with a congenital heart defect. Donor details come from another sample of the same person, matched by shared clones. The bases read TGCGCCAGCAGCGTTGGGAGACGAAGAGAAAAACTGTTTTTT. It is translated as CASSVGRRREKLFF.